The T cell receptor beta chain under discussion was sequenced for a study of shared clonotypes between healthy human individuals. Study-level information: A donor's plate count was three for CD4 naive and three for CD4 memory; CD8 naive had two and CD8 memory one. General study points: Lower generation probabilities were found for non-shared clonotypes than for those shared by all four donors. The represented genetic and exposure-history diversity was limited by the small number of donors.

V lost 3 bases and J 6 bases, leaving 13 bases between the germline ends. CDR1 is MDHEN, CDR2 SYDVKM, per germline. The CDR3 extends over 14 amino acids. As to this clone: Its specificity is not known.

Researchers ran the assay at a deep level. Only in-frame clones appear in the TCRdb table, and some are missing; sequencing was by immunoSEQ multiplex PCR. The sample lists about 1.9 million clones; around 93% were seen once. CD45RO-negative, CCR7-selected cells formed the naive CD8 fraction, which excluded terminally differentiated effector memory CD45RA+ cells. Sample: naive CD8+ T cells from PBMCs. This chain uses TRBV28 with TRBJ2-3, with D possibly being TRBD1 or TRBD2 (5 bases each). The clonotype comes from a man between 18 and 29 years old in good health. Some clones in this sample may be carry-over from other donors' samples. The CDR3 nucleotides are TGTGCCAGCAGTTTCCTGGGACCGCCGGATACGCAGTATTTT. Translating it yields CASSFLGPPDTQYF.